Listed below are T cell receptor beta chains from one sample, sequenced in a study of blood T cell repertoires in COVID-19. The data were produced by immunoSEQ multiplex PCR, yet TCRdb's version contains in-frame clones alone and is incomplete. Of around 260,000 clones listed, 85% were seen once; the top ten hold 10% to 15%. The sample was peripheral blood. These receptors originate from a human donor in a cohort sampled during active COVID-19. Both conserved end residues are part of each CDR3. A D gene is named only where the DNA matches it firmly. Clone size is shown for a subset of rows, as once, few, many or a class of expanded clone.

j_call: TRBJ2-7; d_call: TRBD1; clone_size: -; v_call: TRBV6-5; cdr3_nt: TGTGCCAGCAGTTCGTACAGGGGGGTATACGAGCAGTACTTC; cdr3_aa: CASSSYRGVYEQYF
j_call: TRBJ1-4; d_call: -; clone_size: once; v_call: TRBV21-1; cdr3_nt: TGTGCCCTTATTAAAGGGGGTAATGAAAAACTGTTTTTT; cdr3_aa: CALIKGGNEKLFF
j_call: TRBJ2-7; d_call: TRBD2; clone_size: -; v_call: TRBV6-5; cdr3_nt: TGTGCCAGCAGAGAGCGGGACGGGGAGTACTTC; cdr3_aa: CASRERDGEYF
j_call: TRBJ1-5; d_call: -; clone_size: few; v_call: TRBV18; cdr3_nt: TGTGCCAGCTCACCGGCCGGGGGTCAGCCCCAGCATTTT; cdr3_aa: CASSPAGGQPQHF
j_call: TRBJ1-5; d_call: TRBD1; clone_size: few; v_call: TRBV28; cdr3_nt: TGTGCCAGCACCCCCTTATCCGGGACAGGGGCTTATAGCAATCAGCCCCAGCATTTT; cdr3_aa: CASTPLSGTGAYSNQPQHF
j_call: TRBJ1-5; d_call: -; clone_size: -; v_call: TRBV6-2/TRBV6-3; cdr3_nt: TGTGCCAGCAGTTACTCCCGAGCGCCCCAGCATTTT; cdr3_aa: CASSYSRAPQHF
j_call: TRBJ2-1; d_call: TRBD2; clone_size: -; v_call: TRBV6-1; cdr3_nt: TGTGCCAGCAGTGCAGTCACTACGGGGACTAGCGTAAACAATGAGCAGTTCTTC; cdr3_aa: CASSAVTTGTSVNNEQFF
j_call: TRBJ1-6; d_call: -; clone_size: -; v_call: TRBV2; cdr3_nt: TGTGCCAGCAGTGAAAGAGGGAATTCACCCCTCCACTTT; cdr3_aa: CASSERGNSPLHF
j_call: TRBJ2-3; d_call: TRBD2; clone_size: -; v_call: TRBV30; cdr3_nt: TGTGCCTGCTGGCTAGCGGGAGGGCCTGGGGCAGATACGCAGTATTTT; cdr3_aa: CACWLAGGPGADTQYF
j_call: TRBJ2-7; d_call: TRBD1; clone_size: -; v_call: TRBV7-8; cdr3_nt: TGTGCCAGCAGCTTATACAGGGGGCACGAGCAGTACTTC; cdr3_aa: CASSLYRGHEQYF
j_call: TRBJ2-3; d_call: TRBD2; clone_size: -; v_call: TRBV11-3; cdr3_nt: TGTGCCAGCAGCATAGACGGTCTAGCGGGAACCACAGATACGCAGTATTTT; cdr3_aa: CASSIDGLAGTTDTQYF
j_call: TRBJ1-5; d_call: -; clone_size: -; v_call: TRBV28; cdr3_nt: TGTGCCAGCAGTCGAAAGGGACACACTTATAGCAATCAGCCCCAGCATTTT; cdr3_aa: CASSRKGHTYSNQPQHF
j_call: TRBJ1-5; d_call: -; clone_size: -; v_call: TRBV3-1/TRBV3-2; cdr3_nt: TGTGCCAGCAGCCAAGATTACCTAGGTCAGCCCCAGCATTTT; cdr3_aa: CASSQDYLGQPQHF
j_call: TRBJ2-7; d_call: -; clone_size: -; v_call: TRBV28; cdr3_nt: TGTGCCAGCAGTTTAAGGGGTTCCCGCTCCTACGAGCAGTACTTC; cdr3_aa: CASSLRGSRSYEQYF
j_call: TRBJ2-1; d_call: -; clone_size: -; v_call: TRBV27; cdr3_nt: TGTGCCAGCAGTTTACAGGGGTACAATGAGCAGTTCTTC; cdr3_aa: CASSLQGYNEQFF
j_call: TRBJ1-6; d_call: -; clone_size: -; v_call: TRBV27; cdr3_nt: TGTGCCAGCAGTTTATCTAGGGGTTCACCCCTCCACTTT; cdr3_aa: CASSLSRGSPLHF
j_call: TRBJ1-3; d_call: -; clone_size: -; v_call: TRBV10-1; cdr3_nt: TGCGCCAGCAAGGGGTCGGCAGACGGCCTCTCTGGAAACACCATATATTTT; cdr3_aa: CASKGSADGLSGNTIYF
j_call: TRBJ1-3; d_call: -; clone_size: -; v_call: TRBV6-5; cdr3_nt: TGTGCCAGCAGCGCTACGGTATCTGGAAACACCATATATTTT; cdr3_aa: CASSATVSGNTIYF
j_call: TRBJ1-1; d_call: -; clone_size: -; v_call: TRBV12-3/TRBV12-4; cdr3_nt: TGTGCCAGCAGCCTCAGGCCAGTCTATGAAGCTTTCTTT; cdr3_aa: CASSLRPVYEAFF
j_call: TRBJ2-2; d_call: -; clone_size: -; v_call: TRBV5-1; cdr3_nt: TGCGCCAGCAGTAAAACAGGTGACCTTACCACCGGGGAGCTGTTTTTT; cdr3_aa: CASSKTGDLTTGELFF
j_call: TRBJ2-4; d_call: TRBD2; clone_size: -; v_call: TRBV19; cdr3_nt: TGTGCCAGTAGTATTGCAGGGGCTAGCGGGAGGGCACGGGACAACATTCAGTACTTC; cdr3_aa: CASSIAGASGRARDNIQYF